These T cell receptor beta chains were read from a single sample in a study of blood T cell repertoires in COVID-19. Data came from immunoSEQ multiplex PCR; TCRdb stores just in-frame clones and leaves some out. The repertoire holds fewer than 300,000 clones, with 80% to 95% as singletons. The sample comprised PBMCs or T cells enriched from blood (not recorded which). The receptors were sampled from a woman aged 30 to 39 who had recovered from COVID-19. The CDR3 runs from the conserved cysteine through the conserved F or W. A D gene is named only where the DNA matches it firmly. Size values are once, few and many counts, or a class for expanded clones, and some rows have none.

v_gene,d_gene,j_gene,abundance,CDR3nt,CDR3aa
TRBV27,TRBD2,TRBJ2-3,-,TGTGCCAGCAGTCGACTTGGACTAGCGGGCACAGATACGCAGTATTTT,CASSRLGLAGTDTQYF
TRBV10-1,-,TRBJ2-2,-,TGCGCCAGCAGTGAGGGGCAGGGGACCACCGGGGAGCTGTTTTTT,CASSEGQGTTGELFF
TRBV5-1,-,TRBJ1-2,-,TGCGCCAGCAGCTTGGGAGCGGACAGTAGCTATGGCTACACCTTC,CASSLGADSSYGYTF
TRBV11-2,TRBD1,TRBJ2-7,-,TGTGCCAGCAGCACATTTAAGGGACAGGTGGACCACGAGCAGTACTTC,CASSTFKGQVDHEQYF
TRBV28,-,TRBJ2-1,-,TGTGCCAGCAGTCCTGACAATGAGCAGTTCTTC,CASSPDNEQFF
TRBV19,-,TRBJ2-3,-,TGTGCCAGTAGTATGACAATACCCACAGATACGCAGTATTTT,CASSMTIPTDTQYF
TRBV28,-,TRBJ1-1,-,TGTGCCAGCACCTCCGGAGGAGCAGCCGTTAACACTGAAGCTTTCTTT,CASTSGGAAVNTEAFF
TRBV4-3,TRBD2,TRBJ2-1,-,TGCGCCAGCAGCCAAGAGCCGCCCGGGACTAGCGGGCTAAGCTCCTACAATGAGCAGTTCTTC,CASSQEPPGTSGLSSYNEQFF
TRBV7-9,TRBD1,TRBJ2-1,-,TGTGCCAGCAGCACGACAGGGTACAATGAGCAGTTCTTC,CASSTTGYNEQFF
TRBV9,-,TRBJ2-5,-,TGTGCCAGCAGCGTAGACCCAGGGAAGACCCAGTACTTC,CASSVDPGKTQYF
TRBV2,-,TRBJ1-5,-,TGTGCCAGCAGTGATCTTGGCAGGGTAAATCAGCCCCAGCATTTT,CASSDLGRVNQPQHF
TRBV29-1,-,TRBJ2-5,-,TGCAGCGTACGGAGCGGAGGGGTAAGGAAGACCCAGTACTTC,CSVRSGGVRKTQYF
TRBV4-3,-,TRBJ2-1,-,TGCGCCAGCAGCCAAGGAACAGGGCCCCCCTACAATGAGCAGTTCTTC,CASSQGTGPPYNEQFF
TRBV4-1,TRBD2,TRBJ2-7,-,TGCGCCAGCAGCCAAGAGATGGGACTAGCGGACGAGCAGTACTTC,CASSQEMGLADEQYF
TRBV2,TRBD2,TRBJ2-2,-,TGTGCCAGCAGTAGGGCTAGCGGGAGCCTAATCAACACCGGGGAGCTGTTTTTT,CASSRASGSLINTGELFF
TRBV27,-,TRBJ1-1,-,TGTGCCAGCAAACGGCAGGGATCTTTCTTT,CASKRQGSFF
TRBV7-2,-,TRBJ1-6,-,TGTGCCAGCAGCCCGCTAGATAATTCACCCCTCCACTTT,CASSPLDNSPLHF
TRBV9,TRBD2,TRBJ2-1,-,TGTGCCAGCAGCGTAACTGGACTAGCGGAGAGTGAGCAGTTCTTC,CASSVTGLAESEQFF
TRBV6-4,TRBD2,TRBJ2-5,-,TGTGCCAGCAGAGACGGACTAGTCGGCTCGGAGACCCAGTACTTC,CASRDGLVGSETQYF
TRBV6-2/TRBV6-3,TRBD2,TRBJ2-7,-,TGTGCCAGCAGTTACACTACGACTAGCGGGAGGTACGAGCAGTACTTC,CASSYTTTSGRYEQYF
TRBV18,TRBD1,TRBJ1-5,-,TGTGCCAGCTCACCGGGACAGTCTTCTCAGCCCCAGCATTTT,CASSPGQSSQPQHF
TRBV30,-,TRBJ1-1,-,TGTGCCTGGAGTTACAGGGACGGAACCCAGAGTGAAGCTTTCTTT,CAWSYRDGTQSEAFF
TRBV4-2,TRBD1,TRBJ1-5,-,TGTGCCAGCAGCCAAGGCGACAGGGAAGATCAGCCCCAGCATTTT,CASSQGDREDQPQHF
TRBV5-1,-,TRBJ2-2,-,TGCGCCAGCAGCCAGGACAGTCCGAACACCGGGGAGCTGTTTTTT,CASSQDSPNTGELFF
TRBV4-3,-,TRBJ1-3,-,TGCGCCAGCAGCCAAGAAATAATGCAGGTCAGAAACACCATATATTTT,CASSQEIMQVRNTIYF
TRBV5-1,-,TRBJ2-1,-,TGCGCCAGCAGCCAAAAAACCACTTCAATCAATGAGCAGTTCTTC,CASSQKTTSINEQFF
TRBV21-1,-,TRBJ2-7,-,TGTGCCAGCAGCAAAGGGCAGACACTCTCCTACGAGCAGTACTTC,CASSKGQTLSYEQYF
TRBV14,-,TRBJ1-6,-,TGTGCCAGCAGCCAAGATCATCTTTCGGGACTGTTAAATTCACCCCTCCACTTT,CASSQDHLSGLLNSPLHF
TRBV5-4,-,TRBJ1-1,-,TGTGCCAGCAGTTCCGAGACAGCACGTCCCTTTGAAGCTTTCTTT,CASSSETARPFEAFF
TRBV3-1/TRBV3-2,TRBD1,TRBJ2-2,-,TGTGCCAGCAGCCAGACCCTGGGACAGTCCACCGGGGAGCTGTTTTTT,CASSQTLGQSTGELFF
TRBV11-2,TRBD2,TRBJ2-1,-,TGTGCCACCAAGATGGGACTAAGGTCGAGCTCCTACAATGAGCAGTTCTTC,CATKMGLRSSSYNEQFF
TRBV6-4,-,TRBJ1-5,once,TGTGCCAGCAGTGTTACAGGGTATAGCAATCAGCCCCAGCATTTT,CASSVTGYSNQPQHF
TRBV6-5,TRBD2,TRBJ2-1,-,TGTGCCAGCAGCAGACTCGGGGGACTAGGAAATGAGCAGTTCTTC,CASSRLGGLGNEQFF
TRBV30,TRBD1,TRBJ1-2,-,TGTGCCTGGAGGGGGATTCGGGACAGTGGCCTGCAAGGCTACACCTTC,CAWRGIRDSGLQGYTF